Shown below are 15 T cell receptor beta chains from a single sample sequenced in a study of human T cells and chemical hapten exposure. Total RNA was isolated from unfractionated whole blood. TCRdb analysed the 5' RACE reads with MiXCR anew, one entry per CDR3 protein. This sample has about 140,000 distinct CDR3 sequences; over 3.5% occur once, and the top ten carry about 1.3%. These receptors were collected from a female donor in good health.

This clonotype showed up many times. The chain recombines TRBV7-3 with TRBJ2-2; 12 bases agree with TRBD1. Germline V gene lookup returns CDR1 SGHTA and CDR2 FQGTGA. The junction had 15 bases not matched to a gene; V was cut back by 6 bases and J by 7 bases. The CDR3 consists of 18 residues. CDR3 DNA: TGTGCCAGCAGTAAAATTATCGGCGGGACAGGGGGCTTCGGGGAGCTGTTTTTT. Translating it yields CASSKIIGGTGGFGELFF.

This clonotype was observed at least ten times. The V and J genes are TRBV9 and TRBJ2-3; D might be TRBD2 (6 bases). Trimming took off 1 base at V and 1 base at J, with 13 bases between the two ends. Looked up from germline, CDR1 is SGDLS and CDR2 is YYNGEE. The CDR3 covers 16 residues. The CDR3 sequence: CASSVYSGLRTDTQYF. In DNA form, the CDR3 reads TGTGCCAGCAGCGTATACAGCGGGCTGCGCACAGATACGCAGTATTTT.

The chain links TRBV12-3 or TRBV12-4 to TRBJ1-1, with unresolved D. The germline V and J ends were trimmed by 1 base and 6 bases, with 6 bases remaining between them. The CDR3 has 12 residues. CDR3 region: CASSLGESEAFF. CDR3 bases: TGTGCCAGCAGTTTAGGTGAGTCTGAAGCTTTCTTT.

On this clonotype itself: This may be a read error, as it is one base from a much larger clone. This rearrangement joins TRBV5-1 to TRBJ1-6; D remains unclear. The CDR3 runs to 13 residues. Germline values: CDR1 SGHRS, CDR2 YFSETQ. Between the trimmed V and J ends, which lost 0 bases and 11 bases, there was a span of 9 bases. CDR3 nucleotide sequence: TGCGCCAGCAGCTTGGTTGGGTTGGCACCCCTCCACTTT. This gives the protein CASSLVGLAPLHF. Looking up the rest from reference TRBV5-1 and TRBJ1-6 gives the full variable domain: KAGVTQTPRYLIKTRGQQVTLSCSPISGHRSVSWYQQTPGQGLQFLFEYFSETQRNKGNFPGRFSGRQFSNSRSEMNVSTLELGDSALYLCASSLVGLAPLHFGNGTRLTVT.

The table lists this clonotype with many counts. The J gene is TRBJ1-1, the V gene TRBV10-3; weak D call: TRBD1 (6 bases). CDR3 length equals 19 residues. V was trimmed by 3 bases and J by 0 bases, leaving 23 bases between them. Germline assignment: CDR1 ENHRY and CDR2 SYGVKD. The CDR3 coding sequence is TGTGCCATCAGTGAACGATTGGCGGGGGGCGAGGTTATGAACACTGAAGCTTTCTTT. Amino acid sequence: CAISERLAGGEVMNTEAFF.

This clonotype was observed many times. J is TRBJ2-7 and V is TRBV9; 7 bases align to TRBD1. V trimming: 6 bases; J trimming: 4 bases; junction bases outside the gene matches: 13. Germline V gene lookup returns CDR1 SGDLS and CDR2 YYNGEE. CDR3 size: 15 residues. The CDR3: CASTPGTAPQYEQYF. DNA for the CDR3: TGTGCCAGCACCCCAGGGACAGCTCCCCAATACGAGCAGTACTTC.

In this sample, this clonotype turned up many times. In DNA form, the CDR3 reads TGTGCCAGCAGTTTCGGTTCTCCAACTGAAGCTTTCTTT. It encodes CASSFGSPTEAFF. The chain carries TRBV27 and TRBJ1-1; D uncertain. Germline CDR1 reads MNHEY; CDR2 reads SMNVEV (reference sequence). This CDR3 region has 13 residues. Trimming took off 3 bases at V and 5 bases at J, with 10 bases between the two ends.

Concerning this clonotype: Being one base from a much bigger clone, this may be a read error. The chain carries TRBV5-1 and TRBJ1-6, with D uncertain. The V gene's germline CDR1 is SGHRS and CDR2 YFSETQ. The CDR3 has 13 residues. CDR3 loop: CTSSLATAAALHF. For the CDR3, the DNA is TGCACCAGCAGCTTGGCCACCGCCGCAGCCCTCCACTTT.

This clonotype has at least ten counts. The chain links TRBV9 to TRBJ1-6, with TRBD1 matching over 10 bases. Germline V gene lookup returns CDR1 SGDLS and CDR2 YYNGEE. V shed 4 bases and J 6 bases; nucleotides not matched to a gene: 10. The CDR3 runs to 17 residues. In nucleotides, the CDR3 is TGTGCCAGCAGCACCACCGGGACAGGGGTTTTTAATTCACCCCTCCACTTT. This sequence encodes CASSTTGTGVFNSPLHF.

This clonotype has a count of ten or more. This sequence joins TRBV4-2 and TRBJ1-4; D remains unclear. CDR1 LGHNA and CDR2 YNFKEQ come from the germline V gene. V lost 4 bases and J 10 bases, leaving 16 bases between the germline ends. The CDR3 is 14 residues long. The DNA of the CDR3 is TGTGCCAGCAGCCTGGACCTAGAGGCACGAAAACTGTTTTTT. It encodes CASSLDLEARKLFF.

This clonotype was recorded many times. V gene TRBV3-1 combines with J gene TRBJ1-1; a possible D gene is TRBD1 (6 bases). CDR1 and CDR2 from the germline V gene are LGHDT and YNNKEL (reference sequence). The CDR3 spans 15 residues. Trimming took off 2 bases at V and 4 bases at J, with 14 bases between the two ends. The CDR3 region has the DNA TGTGCCAGCAGCCAACCCGACAGGATTGGCACTGAAGCTTTCTTT. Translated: CASSQPDRIGTEAFF.

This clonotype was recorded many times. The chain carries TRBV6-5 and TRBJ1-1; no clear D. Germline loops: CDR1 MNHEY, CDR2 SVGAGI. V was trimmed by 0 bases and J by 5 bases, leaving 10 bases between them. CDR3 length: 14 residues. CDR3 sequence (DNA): TGTGCCAGCAGTTACTCAGGGAAGGTGACTGAAGCTTTCTTT. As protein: CASSYSGKVTEAFF.

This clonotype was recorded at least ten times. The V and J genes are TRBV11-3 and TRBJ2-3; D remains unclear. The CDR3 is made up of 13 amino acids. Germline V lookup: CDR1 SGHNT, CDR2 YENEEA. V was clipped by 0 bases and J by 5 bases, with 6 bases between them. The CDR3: CASSLEVEDTQYF. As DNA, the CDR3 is TGTGCCAGCAGCTTAGAGGTTGAAGATACGCAGTATTTT.

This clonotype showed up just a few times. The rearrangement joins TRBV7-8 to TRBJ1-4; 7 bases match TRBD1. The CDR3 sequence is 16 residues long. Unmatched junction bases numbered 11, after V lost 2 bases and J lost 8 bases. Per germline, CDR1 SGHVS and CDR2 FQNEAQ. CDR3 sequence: CASSLTLDREREKLFF. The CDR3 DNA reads TGTGCCAGCAGCTTAACCCTAGACAGGGAGCGCGAAAAACTGTTTTTT.

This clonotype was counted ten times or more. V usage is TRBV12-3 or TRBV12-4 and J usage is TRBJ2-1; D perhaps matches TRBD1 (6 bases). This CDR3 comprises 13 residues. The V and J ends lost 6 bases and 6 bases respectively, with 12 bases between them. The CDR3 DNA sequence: TGTGCCAGCAGCCCAGGGGTCGTCAATGAGCAGTTCTTC. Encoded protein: CASSPGVVNEQFF.